Included here is one T cell receptor beta chain sequence, with context. What antigen it recognizes has not been identified. The input lacks base qualities; no much larger clone sits a single base away. The sample was run on an Illumina HiSeq 1500. TCRdb trimmed public reads at Q25 via fastp, called clones via MiXCR and kept in-frame beta chains. Rows are combined by CDR3 protein, so each entry shows the most common genes and DNA. The sample has some 680,000 distinct CDR3 sequences on record, less than 40% of them singletons. The ten largest make up more than 2.5% of the sample. The entry originates in a study of T cell repertoires in cytomegalovirus infection (dated 2019 in TCRdb). General notes on the study: The HLA type of each donor mattered for the analysis, because public TCR beta signatures pointed to carriage of CMV infection along with the matching HLA type. Broader findings and caveats from the paper: In both this cohort and an independent roughly 360-donor cohort, the cumulative frequency of public TCR beta family members distinguished carriers of CMV infection plus the relevant HLA type. In the ex vivo response, HLA-C-restricted CMV-specific TCR beta clonotypes were dominant, and in two of eight donors the single most frequent clonotype came from this HLA-C-restricted group.

Spanning cysteine to phenylalanine, the CDR3 consists of 15 amino acids. This entry keeps only the CDR3 DNA: 45 bases, framed from base 1. The germline V gene sets CDR1 to MDHEN and CDR2 to SYDVKM. V is pruned by 7 bases and J by 3 bases, leaving 9 bases of the junction without a gene match. Here the chain combines TRBV28 and TRBJ2-3, with 8 middle bases fitting TRBD2. Specimen: PBMCs. The source is a human donor in good health (CMV status not recorded). Some clones in this sample may be carry-over from other donors' samples. The CDR3 sequence is CASMRPGLVTDTQYF. Read as DNA, the sequence is TGTGCCAGCATGCGTCCGGGACTAGTAACAGATACGCAGTATTTT.